These 5 T cell receptor beta chains originate from one sample sequenced in a study of cytomegalovirus exposure and HLA in healthy donors. PCR amplification relied on 60 Vbeta primers (plus 13 Jbeta primers). Using immunoSEQ multiplex PCR, the repertoire was profiled, and TCRdb retains in-frame clones only, with some absent. Here the sample spans over 150,000 clones, around nine tenths being singletons. Input material: PBMCs. The receptors shown here come from a woman aged 25 to 39 in good health and CMV-seronegative.

This chain uses TRBV28 with TRBJ1-1, with TRBD1 matching over 8 bases. The trim removed 5 bases at V and 0 bases at J, leaving 8 bases unmatched. CDR3 length equals 16 residues. The germline V gene encodes CDR1 MDHEN and CDR2 SYDVKM. This chain's CDR3 is CASSLSGTGLNTEAFF. The DNA of the CDR3 is TGTGCCAGCAGTCTCTCCGGGACAGGATTGAACACTGAAGCTTTCTTT.

The CDR3, as DNA: TGTGCCAGCAGTGTTGCCGGGGGAGGGGAGCAGTACTTC. Its protein product is CASSVAGGGEQYF. The chain couples TRBV6-4 to TRBJ2-5; TRBD2 aligns across 7 bases. In germline, CDR1 is MRHNA, CDR2 SNTAGT. CDR3 size: 13 residues. V gave up 4 bases and J gave up 11 bases; unmatched junction bases: 10.

The chain employs TRBV29-1 and TRBJ1-3, with 7 bases identical to TRBD1. This CDR3 is built from 12 residues. Germline V gene lookup returns CDR1 SQVTM and CDR2 ANQGSEA. The J segment lost 8 bases and the V segment lost 5 bases, leaving 6 bases of the junction unmatched. The CDR3 bases are TGCAGCGTTTTCGTAACAGGGGACACCATATATTTT. Amino acids: CSVFVTGDTIYF. Full variable domain (rest looked up from reference TRBV29-1 and TRBJ1-3): SAVISQKPSRDICQRGTSLTIQCQVDSQVTMMFWYRQQPGQSLTLIATANQGSEATYESGFVIDKFPISRPNLTFSTLTVSNMSPEDSSIYLCSVFVTGDTIYFGEGSWLTVV.

J is TRBJ2-1 and V is TRBV5-1; 7 bases are a match to TRBD2. The CDR3 is made up of 14 amino acids. Germline loops: CDR1 SGHRS, CDR2 YFSETQ. V trimming: 5 bases; J trimming: 4 bases; junction bases outside the gene matches: 6. The CDR3 region has the DNA TGCGCCAGCAGACCGGGACTACTATACAATGAGCAGTTCTTC. Amino acid sequence: CASRPGLLYNEQFF.

This chain links TRBV9 with TRBJ2-1, with TRBD1 matching over 8 bases. CDR1 SGDLS and CDR2 YYNGEE come from the germline V gene. V lost 0 bases to trimming and J lost 4 bases; unmatched junction nucleotides: 6. The CDR3 totals 16 residues. The CDR3: CASSVARDRTYNEQFF. In DNA, the CDR3 is TGTGCCAGCAGCGTAGCCCGGGACAGGACATACAATGAGCAGTTCTTC.